The subject of this entry is one T cell receptor (beta chain). No antigen is known for it. The data originate from a study of T cell repertoires in ileal Crohn's disease. Whole-study context: Around 37% were active smokers at surgery; median disease duration was 7.9 years. Overall study findings and caveats: All patients with clonality above 26.8% had endoscopic recurrence. Active smokers at surgery had more clonal expansions than non-smokers.

Looked up from germline, CDR1 is MNHEY and CDR2 is SVGAGI. This CDR3 is 15 amino acids long. V lost 6 bases, J lost 0 bases, and 12 bases lay in between. The assay was immunoSEQ multiplex PCR, and TCRdb's table has in-frame clones only and misses some. Seen here are roughly 5,100 clones, more than 75% observed once, and the top ten hold 14% to 15%. This sequence was found in an adult with Crohn's disease. The gene calls are TRBV6-5 and TRBJ2-1, with TRBD2 as a possible D gene (5 bases). The material sequenced was ileal tissue. CDR3 region: CASSLSGSSYNEQFF. CDR3 DNA sequence: TGTGCCAGCAGCCTTTCGGGGAGCTCCTACAATGAGCAGTTCTTC.